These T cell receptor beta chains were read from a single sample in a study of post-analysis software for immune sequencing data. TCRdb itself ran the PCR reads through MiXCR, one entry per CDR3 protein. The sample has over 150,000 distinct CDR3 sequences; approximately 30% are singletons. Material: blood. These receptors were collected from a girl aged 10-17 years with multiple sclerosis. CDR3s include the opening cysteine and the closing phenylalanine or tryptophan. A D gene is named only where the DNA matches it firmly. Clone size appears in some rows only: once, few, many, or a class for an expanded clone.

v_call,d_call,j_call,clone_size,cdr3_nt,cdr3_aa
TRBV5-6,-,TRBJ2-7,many,TGTGCCAGCAGCTTCGGTGCAGGAAAAAACGAGCAGTACTTC,CASSFGAGKNEQYF
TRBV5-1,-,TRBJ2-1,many,TGCGCCAGCCTAGTCCGGGGGGAGCAGTTCTTC,CASLVRGEQFF
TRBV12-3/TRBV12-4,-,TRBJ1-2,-,TGTGCCAGCACCTCCCTGACAGGTGGCTATGGCTACACCTTC,CASTSLTGGYGYTF
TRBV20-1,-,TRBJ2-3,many,TGCAGTGCCGAAAACCGGAACTATGGGACAGATACGCAGTATTTT,CSAENRNYGTDTQYF
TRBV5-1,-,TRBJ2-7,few,TGCGCCAGCAGCTTTGGAGCGGACGGCTCCTACGAGCAGTACTTC,CASSFGADGSYEQYF
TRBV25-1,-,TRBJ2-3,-,TGTGCCAGCAGTAAATTAGAGGGCTATCCAGATACGCAGTATTTT,CASSKLEGYPDTQYF
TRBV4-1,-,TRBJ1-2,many,TGCGCCAGCAGCCACCGAAGCCTCAGGGATTTCCATGGCTACACCTTC,CASSHRSLRDFHGYTF
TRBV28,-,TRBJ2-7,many,TGTGCCAGCAGAAGACCCGGGACCACCTACGAGCAGTACTTC,CASRRPGTTYEQYF
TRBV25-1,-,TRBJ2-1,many,TGTGCCAGCAAACCCCCTATGCTGAACAAGTCCTACAATGAGCAGTTCTTC,CASKPPMLNKSYNEQFF
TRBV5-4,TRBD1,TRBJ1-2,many,TGTGCCAGCAGCTTAATGACAGGGTTGAACTATGGCTACACCTTC,CASSLMTGLNYGYTF
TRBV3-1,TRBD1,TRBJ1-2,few,TGTGCCAGCAGGACAGGGGACTATGGCTACACCTTC,CASRTGDYGYTF
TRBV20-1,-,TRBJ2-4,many,TGCAGTGCCCAGGCCGAGGGCGGGGCCAAAAACATTCAGTACTTC,CSAQAEGGAKNIQYF
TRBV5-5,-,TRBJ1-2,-,TGTGCCAGCGGTTGGTCCCGGCCGGATGGCTACACCTTC,CASGWSRPDGYTF
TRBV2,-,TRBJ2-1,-,TGTGCCAGCGAAGGGGCTTTACAGGGCCACAATGAGCAGTTCTTC,CASEGALQGHNEQFF
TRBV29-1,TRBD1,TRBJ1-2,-,TGCAGCGTTGAAGACAGGGGGCAGGTTGGCTATGGCTACACCTTC,CSVEDRGQVGYGYTF
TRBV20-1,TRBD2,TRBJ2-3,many,TGCAGGGCGCTAGCGGGACGCACAGATACGCAGTATTTT,CRALAGRTDTQYF
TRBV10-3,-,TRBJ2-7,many,TGTGCCATCAGTGAGGACCGGGACACCTACGAGCAGTACTTC,CAISEDRDTYEQYF
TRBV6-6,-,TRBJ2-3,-,TGTGCCAGCAGTCTCGGGAGAGTGACAGATACGCAGTATTTT,CASSLGRVTDTQYF
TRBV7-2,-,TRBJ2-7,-,TGTGCCAGCGGCTTAGGGGGTAGGGTCGACGAGCAGTACTTC,CASGLGGRVDEQYF
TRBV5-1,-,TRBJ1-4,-,TGCGCCAGCAGCTTGGGTTCAGGTCTAAATGAAAAACTGTTTTTT,CASSLGSGLNEKLFF
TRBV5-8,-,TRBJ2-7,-,TGTGCCAGCAGCTCTAGCGACTCCTACGAGCAGTACTTC,CASSSSDSYEQYF
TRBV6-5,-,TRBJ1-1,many,TGTGCCAGCGGGGTTGGTACTGAAGCTTTCTTT,CASGVGTEAFF
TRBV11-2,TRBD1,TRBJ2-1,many,TGTGCCAGCAGCTTTGGACAGGTCTACAATGAGCAGTTCTTC,CASSFGQVYNEQFF
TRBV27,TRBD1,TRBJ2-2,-,TGTGCCAGCAGCCCCCTGCCGGGACAGAAGAACACCGGGGAGCTGTTTTTT,CASSPLPGQKNTGELFF
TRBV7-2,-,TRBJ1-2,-,TGTGCCAGCAGCGACCGAGTTGGAGGGGACCCTTCTAACTATGGCTACACCTTC,CASSDRVGGDPSNYGYTF
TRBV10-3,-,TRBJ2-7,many,TGTGCCCTAGGAGCCTCCAGAGGCGAGCAGTACTTC,CALGASRGEQYF
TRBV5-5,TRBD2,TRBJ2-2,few,TGTGCCAGCAGCAGGACTAGCGAGTACACCGGGGAGCTGTTTTTT,CASSRTSEYTGELFF
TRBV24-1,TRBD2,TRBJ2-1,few,TGTGCCACCAGTGCCCTCGGGACTAGCGTGAGACCCCTCGCTTTTGAGCAGTTCTTC,CATSALGTSVRPLAFEQFF
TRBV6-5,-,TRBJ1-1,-,TGTGCCAGCAGCGGGACCGGAGTGAGATTGAACACTGAAGCTTTCTTT,CASSGTGVRLNTEAFF
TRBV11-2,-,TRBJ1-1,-,TGTGCCAGCAGCTTCATCACAGGGATTCCCCGGAACACTGAAGCTTTCTTT,CASSFITGIPRNTEAFF
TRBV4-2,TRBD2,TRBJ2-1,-,TGTGCCAGCAGCCAAGAGACTAGCGGGAGGGGTACTGAGCAGTTCTTC,CASSQETSGRGTEQFF
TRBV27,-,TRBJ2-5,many,TGTGCCAGCAGTTTCAGGGAAGGAGAGACCCAGTACTTC,CASSFREGETQYF
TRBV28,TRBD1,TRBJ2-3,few,TGTGCCAGCAGGTTATCTGGCTACAGGGGGCGCACAGATACGCAGTATTTT,CASRLSGYRGRTDTQYF
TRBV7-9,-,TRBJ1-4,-,TGTGCCAGCAGCTCAGGGGCAGACTACATCGAAAAACTGTTTTTT,CASSSGADYIEKLFF
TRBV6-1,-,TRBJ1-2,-,TGTGCCAGCAGTTTTTTCGGGGGCTATGGCTACACCTTC,CASSFFGGYGYTF
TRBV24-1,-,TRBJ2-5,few,TGTGCCACCAGTGGTTCGGTAGAGACCCAGTACTTC,CATSGSVETQYF
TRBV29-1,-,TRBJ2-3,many,TGCAGCGTTCGGACATCTTCTGACACAGATACGCAGTATTTT,CSVRTSSDTDTQYF
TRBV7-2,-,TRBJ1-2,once,TGTACCAGCAGCTTAGCGTACACCCCAGGAGACTATGGCTACACCTTC,CTSSLAYTPGDYGYTF
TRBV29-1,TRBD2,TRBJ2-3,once,TGCAGCGCCCCCGGGCGGGGGGGCACCTTAGATACGCAGTATTTT,CSAPGRGGTLDTQYF
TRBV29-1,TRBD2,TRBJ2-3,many,TGCAGCGTTCAGGCGGGAGTGGTGACAGATACGCAGTATTTT,CSVQAGVVTDTQYF
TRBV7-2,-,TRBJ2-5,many,TGTGCCAGCAGTCCCAGACTGGGGGAGACCCAGTACTTC,CASSPRLGETQYF
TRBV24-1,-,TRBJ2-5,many,TGTGCCACCAGTACGGCAAGTTCAGAGACCCAGTACTTC,CATSTASSETQYF
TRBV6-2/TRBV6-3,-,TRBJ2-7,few,TGTGCCAGCAGTTACGGCCCGGGGACCTTCCAATCCGCCCACTACGAGCAGTACTTC,CASSYGPGTFQSAHYEQYF
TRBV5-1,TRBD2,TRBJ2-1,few,TGCGCCAGCAGCCACCGACTAGCGGGAGGGGTTGGTGAGCAGTTCTTC,CASSHRLAGGVGEQFF
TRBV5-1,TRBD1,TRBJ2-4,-,TGCGCCAGCAGCTTGGGGGACAGAATAGAAAACATTCAGTACTTC,CASSLGDRIENIQYF